What follows are 10 T cell receptor beta chains derived from one specimen sequenced in a study of early T cells in non-severe SARS-CoV-2 infection. One entry per CDR3 protein, called by TCRdb with MiXCR from the 5' RACE reads. Here the sample spans more than 35,000 distinct CDR3 sequences, around 6.3% being singletons. The sequenced sample consisted of whole blood. Receptors originate from an adult who was a healthcare worker with PCR-confirmed SARS-CoV-2 infection or an uninfected control (not recorded which).

This clonotype was observed a handful of times. The J gene is TRBJ1-1, the V gene TRBV7-6, with a possible D match to TRBD1 (5 bases). This CDR3 spans 14 amino acids. V dropped 2 bases and J dropped 5 bases, with 12 bases sitting between them. Germline values: CDR1 SGHVS, CDR2 FNYEAQ. The CDR3 loop reads CASSLNAGLTEAFF. The CDR3 bases are TGTGCCAGCAGCTTAAACGCAGGGCTGACTGAAGCTTTCTTT. Supplemented by reference TRBV7-6 and TRBJ1-1, the full variable domain reads GAGVSQSPRYKVTKRGQDVALRCDPISGHVSLYWYRQALGQGPEFLTYFNYEAQQDKSGLPNDRFSAERPEGSISTLTIQRTEQRDSAMYRCASSLNAGLTEAFFGQGTRLTVV.

This clonotype was detected many times. The chain carries TRBV12-3 or TRBV12-4 and TRBJ2-2; D is undetermined. V was clipped by 1 base and J by 5 bases, with 2 bases between them. CDR3 length: 12 residues. CDR3 sequence (DNA): TGTGCCAGCAGTTTAGGGACCGGGGAGCTGTTTTTT. This gives the protein CASSLGTGELFF.

J is TRBJ2-7 and V is TRBV4-1, with D tentatively TRBD2 (6 bases). CDR1 and CDR2 (germline): MGHRA, YSYEKL. CDR3 length equals 17 residues. V was pared by 4 bases and J by 5 bases, with 24 bases between. The CDR3 DNA reads TGCGCCAGCAGCCTCAGGGACCAGGGAGGCTTCGTTGACGAGCAGTACTTC. It encodes CASSLRDQGGFVDEQYF.

This clonotype has more than one count but fewer than ten. CDR3 coding DNA: TGTGCCAGCAGCTTAAATAGAATAGGTACAGATACGCAGTATTTT. It is translated as CASSLNRIGTDTQYF. V is TRBV7-2 and J is TRBJ2-3, with no clear D. CDR1 is SGHTA and CDR2 is FQGNSA in the germline V gene. Trimming left V 2 bases short and J 3 bases short, with 12 bases between. The CDR3 sequence is 15 residues long.

V gene TRBV7-6 combines with J gene TRBJ1-6; D possibly corresponds to TRBD1 (5 bases). The CDR3 covers 19 residues. V was clipped by 5 bases and J by 0 bases, with 20 bases between them. The V gene's germline CDR1 is SGHVS and CDR2 FNYEAQ. The CDR3 sequence: CASSPNAGTQSSYNSPLHF. The CDR3 nucleotides are TGTGCCAGCAGCCCCAACGCTGGGACGCAGAGCTCCTATAATTCACCCCTCCACTTT.

The rearrangement links TRBV4-1 to TRBJ1-1; 7 bases match TRBD1. This CDR3 is 16 amino acids long. V shed 4 bases and J 2 bases; nucleotides not matched to a gene: 10. Germline V CDR1 and CDR2: MGHRA, YSYEKL. CDR3: CASSLRTGRLNTEAFF. CDR3 sequence (DNA): TGCGCCAGCAGCCTTCGGACAGGACGCTTAAACACTGAAGCTTTCTTT.

Many counts were recorded for this clonotype. This chain joins TRBV30 and TRBJ2-7; TRBD2 matches at 11 bases. The CDR3 runs 13 residues. V was pared by 0 bases and J by 7 bases, with 2 bases of the junction left unmatched. CDR1 is GTSNPN and CDR2 is SVGIG in the germline V gene (reference sequence). The DNA of the CDR3 is TGTGCCTGGAGTGTACTAGCGGGAGTGGAGCAGTACTTC. It translates to CAWSVLAGVEQYF.

This clonotype was detected many times. The chain employs TRBV4-3 and TRBJ2-1; D is perhaps TRBD2 (6 bases). Per germline, CDR1 LGHNA and CDR2 YSLEER. The V end was cut by 0 bases, the J end by 4 bases, with 16 bases between. The CDR3 runs 17 residues. This CDR3 is CASSQDRTGTRYNEQFF. CDR3 DNA: TGCGCCAGCAGCCAAGACCGGACCGGGACTCGATACAATGAGCAGTTCTTC.

This clonotype has more than one count but fewer than ten. The genes are TRBV20-1 and TRBJ1-1, with a tentative D call TRBD1 (5 bases). V was shortened by 0 bases and J by 8 bases, with 10 bases between the two germline ends. This CDR3 contains 12 residues. CDR1 and CDR2 from the germline V gene are DFQATT and SNEGSKA (reference sequence). The CDR3 reads CSARDPTGEAFF. DNA for the CDR3: TGCAGTGCTAGAGACCCAACAGGCGAAGCTTTCTTT.

This chain joins TRBV19 and TRBJ1-2; no clear D gene. The V end was cut by 3 bases, the J end by 1 base, with 6 bases between. CDR1 LNHDA and CDR2 SQIVND come from the germline V gene (reference sequence). CDR3 length equals 13 residues. CDR3: CASSIGLNYGYTF. The CDR3 nucleotides are TGTGCCAGTAGTATCGGGCTTAACTATGGCTACACCTTC.